Described below is a single TCR beta chain sequence and its context. Compared with germline, one end of the junction differs, possibly owing to a read error. This specimen comes from a study of tumor-infiltrating lymphocytes in primary liver carcinoma. CDR1 and CDR2 (germline): SGHAT, FQNNGV. The CDR3 sequence is 13 residues long. The researchers obtained blood RNA from unsorted whole blood and also extracted germline DNA. A constant-region primer primed TCR beta cDNA synthesis from about 490 ng of total RNA. It was through three nested multiplex PCR rounds of slightly modified ARM-PCR that TCR beta libraries arose. TRBV1-TRBV30 forward primers paired with a C-beta reverse primer drove the first two PCR rounds, roughly 10 cycles each. TCRdb fed the multiplex PCR reads into MiXCR, producing one record per CDR3 protein. The sample yields about 300,000 distinct CDR3 sequences, approximately 65% seen once.

This sequence originates from a man aged 35 to 55 with primary liver carcinoma and hepatitis B virus infection. The chain carries TRBV11-2 and TRBJ2-1; a weak D match, TRBD2 (5 bases). The sequencing input was peripheral blood. The CDR3 nucleotides are TGTGCCAGTAGCTCACTAGTATACAATGGGCAGTTCTTC. Amino acid sequence: CASSSLVYNGQFF.